One sample yielded the 31 T cell receptor beta chains listed below, sequenced in a study of blood T cell repertoires in COVID-19. Method: immunoSEQ multiplex PCR; TCRdb's copy keeps in-frame clones and lacks some. The table records more than 200,000 clones, more than 70% of them present only once. Sequencing was performed on peripheral blood. These TCRs come from a woman in her forties or fifties with acute or convalescent COVID-19.

This clone has more than one count but fewer than ten. V and J are TRBV10-2 and TRBJ1-1; unclear D gene. CDR1 WSHSY and CDR2 SAAADI come from the germline V gene. This CDR3 has 11 residues. The ends were cut back, 5 bases at V and 4 bases at J, with 5 bases in the middle. CDR3 amino acids: CASSFGTEAFF. The CDR3, as DNA: TGCGCCAGCAGTTTCGGCACTGAAGCTTTCTTT.

The chain has TRBV28 and TRBJ2-1; D is undetermined. Germline CDR1 and CDR2: MDHEN and SYDVKM. V was trimmed by 6 bases and J by 9 bases, leaving 15 bases between them. The CDR3 loop spans 13 amino acids. CDR3 amino acids: CASSHRRGAEQFF. CDR3 sequence (DNA): TGTGCCAGCAGCCACCGGCGAGGAGCTGAGCAGTTCTTC.

J is TRBJ2-5 and V is TRBV5-1; 9 nucleotides agree with TRBD2. V lost 4 bases, J lost 5 bases, and 15 bases stayed unmatched. The CDR3 runs to 17 residues. Germline values: CDR1 SGHRS, CDR2 YFSETQ. CDR3 nucleotides: TGCGCCAGCAGCCCGGGCAGGAGTAGCGGGAGCAAGGAGACCCAGTACTTC. Translating gives CASSPGRSSGSKETQYF.

The chain joins TRBV6-5 to TRBJ2-7, with TRBD1 identical over 8 bases. V lost 6 bases to trimming and J lost 5 bases; unmatched junction nucleotides: 6. Looked up from germline, CDR1 is MNHEY and CDR2 is SVGAGI. This CDR3 is 13 amino acids long. CDR3 in DNA: TGTGCCAGCAGGCTACCGACAGGGGACGAGCAGTACTTC. The encoded protein is CASRLPTGDEQYF.

The V call is TRBV5-4, the J call TRBJ2-5, with TRBD2 matching 9 bases. Germline CDR1 and CDR2: SGHNT and YYREEE (reference sequence). The CDR3 spans 15 residues. V lost 7 bases, J lost 3 bases, and 10 bases stayed unmatched. The CDR3 nucleotides are TGTGCCAGCCGAGCGGGAGGACCAGGAAAAGAGACCCAGTACTTC. This translates into CASRAGGPGKETQYF.

A few counts support this clone. The CDR3 loop is CASRPQTGYGYTF. CDR3 coding DNA: TGTGCCAGCAGACCTCAGACAGGCTATGGCTACACCTTC. The chain employs TRBV12-3 or TRBV12-4 and TRBJ1-2; weak D call: TRBD1 (6 bases). The V end lost 6 bases, the J end lost 4 bases, and 12 bases lay between the germline ends. The CDR3 has 13 amino acids.

This clone was counted a single time. This chain joins TRBV2 and TRBJ2-1, with D tentatively TRBD2 (5 bases). CDR1 is SNHLY, CDR2 FYNNEI, per germline. The CDR3 loop spans 12 amino acids. With 1 base removed from V and 8 bases from J, the gap between germline ends came to 6 bases. The CDR3 DNA reads TGTGCCAGCAGTGAAGTGGGAGATGAGCAGTTCTTC. Translated: CASSEVGDEQFF.

This chain links TRBV2 with TRBJ1-2; D gene unclear. V lost 3 bases and J 5 bases, leaving 10 bases between the germline ends. The CDR3 covers 13 residues. Germline CDR1 is SNHLY and CDR2 is FYNNEI. CDR3 coding DNA: TGTGCCAGCAGTGAGACTGCGGGGTATGGCTACACCTTC. It specifies CASSETAGYGYTF.

This chain joins TRBV14 and TRBJ2-1; 9 bases match TRBD1. CDR3 size: 17 residues. Germline V gene sequence: CDR1 SGHDN, CDR2 FVKESK. V lost 2 bases to trimming and J lost 4 bases; unmatched junction nucleotides: 9. CDR3: CASSQFTGTGRYNEQFF. For the CDR3, the DNA is TGTGCCAGCAGCCAATTCACCGGGACAGGGCGTTACAATGAGCAGTTCTTC.

For this clone: This CDR3 is also generated by other DNA sequences in the sample. The chain is built from TRBV20-1 and TRBJ2-7; D call uncertain. The V gene's germline CDR1 is DFQATT and CDR2 SNEGSKA (reference sequence). V dropped 6 bases and J dropped 0 bases, with 6 bases sitting between them. The CDR3 length is 11 residues. This CDR3 is CSATNSYEQYF. As DNA, the CDR3 is TGCAGTGCCACTAACTCCTACGAGCAGTACTTC.

This clone was counted between two and nine times. The V call is TRBV30, the J call TRBJ1-4, with D unclear. Germline assignment: CDR1 GTSNPN and CDR2 SVGIG (reference sequence). V gave up 2 bases and J gave up 8 bases, with 15 bases separating them. The CDR3 has 14 residues. The CDR3 coding sequence is TGTGCCTGGAGTCGGAGTTTCCCCGGGGAAAAACTGTTTTTT. This encodes CAWSRSFPGEKLFF.

CDR3 loop: CASSQGAGAPDTQYF. Written as DNA, the CDR3 is TGTGCCAGCAGCCAAGGAGCGGGAGCCCCAGATACGCAGTATTTT. V is TRBV3-1 (or the pseudogene TRBV3-2) and J is TRBJ2-3; TRBD2 matches 8 bases. The CDR3 extends over 15 amino acids. CDR1 is LGHDT, CDR2 YNNKEL, per germline (reference sequence). The J segment lost 4 bases and the V segment lost 1 base, leaving 4 bases of the junction unmatched.

The chain recombines TRBV9 with TRBJ2-1; D possibly corresponds to TRBD2 (7 bases). CDR3 length equals 22 residues. Germline lookup yields CDR1 SGDLS and CDR2 YYNGEE. Trimming pared 5 bases from V and 0 bases from J, leaving 33 bases between. The CDR3 is CASSDPLPWGRGTQVSYNEQFF. CDR3 coding DNA: TGTGCCAGCAGTGATCCCCTTCCGTGGGGGCGGGGGACCCAAGTCTCCTACAATGAGCAGTTCTTC. The whole variable domain, filled in from reference TRBV9 and TRBJ2-1, reads DSGVTQTPKHLITATGQRVTLRCSPRSGDLSVYWYQQSLDQGLQFLIQYYNGEERAKGNILERFSAQQFPDLHSELNLSSLELGDSALYFCASSDPLPWGRGTQVSYNEQFFGPGTRLTVL.

The rearrangement links TRBV15 to TRBJ2-7; the D gene is possibly TRBD2 (6 bases). The CDR3 length is 13 residues. Per the germline V gene, CDR1 is LNHNV and CDR2 is YYDKDF (reference sequence). Trimming left V 0 bases short and J 7 bases short, with 10 bases between. In nucleotides, the CDR3 is TGTGCCACCAGCAGAGATATGGGGGGAGAGCAGTACTTC. Translating gives CATSRDMGGEQYF. Variable domain in full (rest from reference TRBV15 and TRBJ2-7): DAMVIQNPRYQVTQFGKPVTLSCSQTLNHNVMYWYQQKSSQAPKLLFHYYDKDFNNEADTPDNFQSRRPNTSFCFLDIRSPGLGDTAMYLCATSRDMGGEQYFGPGTRLTVT.

This rearrangement joins TRBV2 to TRBJ1-4; 8 bases map to TRBD1. Trimming at V came to 7 bases and at J to 8 bases, leaving 9 bases not matched to a gene. There are 14 residues in the CDR3. The germline gives CDR1 SNHLY, CDR2 FYNNEI. For the CDR3, the DNA is TGTGCCAGCATTACGGACAGGGATGGGGAAAAACTGTTTTTT. Protein product: CASITDRDGEKLFF.

In this sample, this clone turned up a few times. The chain employs TRBV3-1 (or the pseudogene TRBV3-2) and TRBJ2-2; 7 nucleotides align to TRBD2. J lost 5 bases, V lost 1 base, and 1 base had no gene match. The CDR3 is made up of 14 amino acids. Germline values: CDR1 LGHDT, CDR2 YNNKEL (reference sequence). CDR3 nucleotide sequence: TGTGCCAGCAGCCAAGGGACTAGTACCGGGGAGCTGTTTTTT. This codes for CASSQGTSTGELFF.

This clone was seen a single time. The chain links TRBV28 to TRBJ1-6; D not certain. V was trimmed by 8 bases and J by 6 bases, leaving 5 bases between them. CDR1 MDHEN and CDR2 SYDVKM come from the germline V gene. CDR3 length: 11 residues. In DNA form, the CDR3 reads TGTGCCAGCGCGGTTAATTCACCCCTCCACTTT. It yields the protein CASAVNSPLHF.

This clone was detected only a few times. The chain carries TRBV28 and TRBJ1-5; TRBD1 matches 7 bases. This CDR3 contains 15 residues. Germline values: CDR1 MDHEN, CDR2 SYDVKM. V shed 8 bases, J shed 3 bases, and the junction held 10 bases outside the gene matches. The chain's CDR3 is CASCTPGTVNQPQHF. The DNA of the CDR3 is TGTGCCAGCTGCACCCCCGGGACAGTCAATCAGCCCCAGCATTTT.

The genes are TRBV28 and TRBJ2-3; 7 bases match TRBD2. J gave up 6 bases and V 6 bases, and 6 bases lay outside the gene matches. This CDR3 has 13 residues. Germline values: CDR1 MDHEN, CDR2 SYDVKM. The CDR3 sequence: CASSRDGGDTQYF. The CDR3 DNA reads as TGTGCCAGCAGCCGAGACGGGGGGGATACGCAGTATTTT.

The chain employs TRBV2 and TRBJ1-5, with D perhaps matching TRBD1 (5 bases). Germline assignment: CDR1 SNHLY and CDR2 FYNNEI. V gave up 5 bases and J gave up 6 bases, with 17 bases separating them. The length of the CDR3 is 15 residues. The CDR3 reads CASSPLGAASQPQHF. CDR3 nucleotides: TGTGCCAGCAGTCCCCTTGGGGCCGCGAGTCAGCCCCAGCATTTT.

This chain uses TRBV3-1 (or the pseudogene TRBV3-2) with TRBJ2-1, with D perhaps TRBD2 (6 bases). The V and J ends lost 4 bases and 5 bases respectively, with 15 bases between them. Germline CDR1 LGHDT, CDR2 YNNKEL (reference sequence). This CDR3 has 15 amino acids. The CDR3 spells CASSRLRGGDNEQFF. The CDR3 coding sequence is TGTGCCAGCAGCCGATTGAGAGGAGGGGACAATGAGCAGTTCTTC.

V usage is TRBV2 and J usage is TRBJ2-7; TRBD1 matches 9 bases. V shed 6 bases, J shed 2 bases, and the junction held 5 bases outside the gene matches. Germline assignment: CDR1 SNHLY and CDR2 FYNNEI. The CDR3 consists of 14 residues. CDR3 in DNA: TGTGCCAGCAGCCTACAGGGGGCGGCCTACGAGCAGTACTTC. It is translated as CASSLQGAAYEQYF.

The genes are TRBV10-3 and TRBJ2-5; 8 nucleotides align to TRBD1. V shed 3 bases, J shed 4 bases, and the junction held 10 bases outside the gene matches. Germline V lookup: CDR1 ENHRY, CDR2 SYGVKD. The CDR3 consists of 16 residues. CDR3 sequence reads: CAISDPSRGQRETQYF. In DNA form, the CDR3 reads TGTGCCATCAGTGACCCATCCAGGGGGCAGCGAGAGACCCAGTACTTC.

The V gene is TRBV3-1 (or the pseudogene TRBV3-2), the J gene TRBJ2-6; TRBD1 aligns across 8 bases. J gave up 0 bases and V 4 bases, and 11 bases lay outside the gene matches. The CDR3 sequence is 19 residues long. Germline V gene data show CDR1 as LGHDT and CDR2 as YNNKEL (reference sequence). CDR3 nucleotide sequence: TGTGCCAGCAGCCTTTGGCGCGGGACAGGCGCCTCTGGGGCCAACGTCCTGACTTTC. Translated: CASSLWRGTGASGANVLTF.

V and J are TRBV5-1 and TRBJ1-3; no definite D call. This CDR3 contains 17 residues. Germline CDR1 and CDR2: SGHRS and YFSETQ. The V gene lost 3 bases and the J gene lost 4 bases, with 20 bases spanning the gap. The CDR3 is CASSYSGPKNPGNTIYF. For the CDR3, the DNA is TGCGCCAGCAGCTACAGCGGGCCGAAAAACCCGGGAAACACCATATATTTT. Based on the CDR3 plus reference TRBV5-1 and TRBJ1-3, the full variable domain is KAGVTQTPRYLIKTRGQQVTLSCSPISGHRSVSWYQQTPGQGLQFLFEYFSETQRNKGNFPGRFSGRQFSNSRSEMNVSTLELGDSALYLCASSYSGPKNPGNTIYFGEGSWLTVV.

Note on this clone: Other DNA variants within this sample encode the same CDR3. The chain joins TRBV10-1 to TRBJ2-7; 10 bases map to TRBD2. CDR3 length equals 13 residues. Germline V gives CDR1 WNHNN, CDR2 SYGVQD (reference sequence). With V trimmed by 8 bases and J by 4 bases, 5 bases remained unmatched. CDR3: CASSLAGDYEQYF. The CDR3 nucleotides read TGCGCCAGCTCGCTAGCGGGAGATTACGAGCAGTACTTC.

The V call is TRBV11-2, the J call TRBJ2-7; D remains ambiguous. Trimming removed 3 bases from V and 2 bases from J, with 14 bases in between. Germline loops: CDR1 SGHAT, CDR2 FQNNGV. This CDR3 comprises 15 residues. The CDR3 coding sequence is TGTGCCAGCAGCTTGGTACAGCAGGTGGCCTACGAGCAGTACTTC. It translates to CASSLVQQVAYEQYF. The full variable domain, rest sourced from reference TRBV11-2 and TRBJ2-7, is EAGVAQSPRYKIIEKRQSVAFWCNPISGHATLYWYQQILGQGPKLLIQFQNNGVVDDSQLPKDRFSAERLKGVDSTLKIQPAKLEDSAVYLCASSLVQQVAYEQYFGPGTRLTVT.

The genes are TRBV6-1 and TRBJ2-2; D perhaps matches TRBD1 (6 bases). Germline-derived CDR1 and CDR2 are MNHNS and SASEGT. The CDR3 is 16 residues long. Trimming removed 3 bases from V and 3 bases from J, with 14 bases in between. The CDR3 nucleotides are TGTGCCAGCAGTGATTTGGACAGAAGATACACCGGGGAGCTGTTTTTT. Residues: CASSDLDRRYTGELFF.

The chain joins TRBV5-5 to TRBJ2-2, with TRBD1 as a possible D gene (5 bases). The ends were cut back, 0 bases at V and 5 bases at J, with 14 bases in the middle. Germline V gives CDR1 SGHKS, CDR2 YYEKEE (reference sequence). The CDR3 has 16 amino acids. This CDR3 is CASSLEAQGATGELFF. The CDR3 DNA follows: TGTGCCAGCAGCTTGGAGGCGCAGGGCGCGACCGGGGAGCTGTTTTTT. Full variable domain (remainder filled in from reference TRBV5-5 and TRBJ2-2): DAGVTQSPTHLIKTRGQQVTLRCSPISGHKSVSWYQQVLGQGPQFIFQYYEKEERGRGNFPDRFSARQFPNYSSELNVNALLLGDSALYLCASSLEAQGATGELFFGEGSRLTVL.

CDR3 region: CASSLVPGDYGYTF. The CDR3 DNA sequence: TGCGCCAGCAGCTTGGTCCCAGGGGACTATGGCTACACCTTC. The V call is TRBV5-1, the J call TRBJ1-2; D is possibly TRBD1 (6 bases). The length of the CDR3 is 14 residues. The germline V gene has CDR1 SGHRS and CDR2 YFSETQ. The V end was cut by 0 bases, the J end by 3 bases, with 9 bases between.

The chain joins TRBV27 to TRBJ2-5; 11 bases agree with TRBD2. From germline, CDR1 is MNHEY and CDR2 SMNVEV (reference sequence). CDR3 size: 17 residues. V shed 5 bases and J 3 bases; nucleotides not matched to a gene: 11. CDR3 sequence (DNA): TGTGCCAGCAGTCCCACCGTATTAGCGGGAGGGAAAGAGACCCAGTACTTC. Protein sequence: CASSPTVLAGGKETQYF.